This T cell receptor (beta chain) was sequenced during a study of shared T cell receptors in the human thymus. TCRdb's copy holds only in-frame clones and misses some; the assay was immunoSEQ multiplex PCR. The sample yields more than 550,000 clones, around 87% seen once. The CDR3 is 16 amino acids. CDR1 and CDR2 (germline): MDHEN, SYDVKM. The V segment lost 0 bases and the J segment 2 bases; nucleotides outside the gene matches: 7. The sample was also linked to a second study, of human thymus T cells. That source adds: Overlap was high between thymic repertoires from unrelated individuals, as reported in related research.

The J gene is TRBJ2-7, the V gene TRBV28, with TRBD2 identical over 7 bases. Specimen: thymocytes. The receptor was isolated from a boy younger than two with a congenital heart defect. The CDR3 is CASSLWLGGEAYEQYF. CDR3 nucleotides: TGTGCCAGCAGTTTATGGCTTGGGGGGGAAGCCTACGAGCAGTACTTC.